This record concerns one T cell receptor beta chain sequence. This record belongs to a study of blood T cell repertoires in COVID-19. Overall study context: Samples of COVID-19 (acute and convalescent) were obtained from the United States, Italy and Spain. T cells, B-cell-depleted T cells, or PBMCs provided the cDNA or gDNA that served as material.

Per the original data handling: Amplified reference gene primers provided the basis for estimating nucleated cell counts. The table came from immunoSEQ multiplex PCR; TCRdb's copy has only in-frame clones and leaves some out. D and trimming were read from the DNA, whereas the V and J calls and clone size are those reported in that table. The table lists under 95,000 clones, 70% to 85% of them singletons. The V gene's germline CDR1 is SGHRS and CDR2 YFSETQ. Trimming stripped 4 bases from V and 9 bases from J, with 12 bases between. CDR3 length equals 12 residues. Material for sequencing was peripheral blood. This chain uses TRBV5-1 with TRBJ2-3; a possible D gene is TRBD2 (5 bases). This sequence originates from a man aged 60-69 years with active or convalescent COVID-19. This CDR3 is CASSPTRQTQYF. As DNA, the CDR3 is TGCGCCAGCAGCCCAACTAGACAAACGCAGTATTTT.